A selection of T cell receptor beta chains follows, all from one sample in a study of long-term antiretroviral therapy in people with HIV. Assay: immunoSEQ multiplex PCR; the TCRdb copy retains only in-frame clones and omits some. The sample records roughly 28,000 clones, roughly 92% being singletons. The sample was unsorted PBMCs, taken 3.1 years after starting antiretroviral therapy. All receptors derive from a man between 18 and 29 years old with HIV. The CDR3 runs from the conserved cysteine through the conserved F or W. Fields, in order: J gene, V gene, D gene, CDR3 length, clone size, CDR3 protein, CDR3 DNA. The D gene is left open where the match is weak. Clone size is stated in some rows and not others, as once, few, many or a class when expanded.

TRBJ2-7,TRBV19,NA,13,NA,CASSPMPTSEQYF,TGTGCCAGTAGTCCCATGCCAACGAGCGAGCAGTACTTC
TRBJ1-1,TRBV7-9,NA,14,NA,CASSSYGRGTEAFF,TGTGCCAGCAGCTCATATGGGAGAGGCACTGAAGCTTTCTTT
TRBJ2-7,TRBV11-1,NA,12,NA,CASSLFEEEQYF,TGTGCCAGCAGCTTATTTGAGGAAGAGCAGTACTTC
TRBJ2-7,TRBV11-2,NA,15,NA,CASSSRDTITYEQYF,TGTGCCAGCAGCTCCCGGGACACCATAACCTACGAGCAGTACTTC
TRBJ2-1,TRBV7-9,TRBD2,14,NA,CASSRSGPDNEQFF,TGTGCCAGCAGCCGTAGCGGGCCTGACAATGAGCAGTTCTTC
TRBJ2-2,TRBV7-9,NA,13,NA,CAIGPSSPGELFF,TGTGCCATCGGGCCTTCCTCTCCCGGGGAGCTGTTTTTT
TRBJ1-2,TRBV7-8,NA,16,NA,CASTSTTGSANYGYTF,TGTGCCAGCACCTCTACGACGGGTTCTGCTAACTATGGCTACACCTTC
TRBJ2-1,TRBV4-3,TRBD2,17,NA,CASSQESRLAGGFEQFF,TGCGCCAGCAGCCAAGAGTCAAGACTAGCGGGGGGGTTTGAGCAGTTCTTC
TRBJ2-3,TRBV18,NA,12,NA,CASSQGGDTQYF,TGTGCCAGCTCACAGGGAGGAGATACGCAGTATTTT
TRBJ1-2,TRBV7-6,NA,14,NA,CASSPKVGNYGYTF,TGTGCCAGCAGCCCAAAGGTCGGTAACTATGGCTACACCTTC
TRBJ1-6,TRBV6-4,NA,15,NA,CASSDSGAYNSPLHF,TGTGCCAGCAGTGACTCGGGGGCTTATAATTCACCCCTCCACTTT
TRBJ2-7,TRBV9,TRBD1,16,NA,CASSPTDRANNYEQYF,TGTGCCAGCAGCCCGACCGACAGGGCAAATAACTACGAGCAGTACTTC
TRBJ1-5,TRBV19,NA,15,NA,CASSTQGGWGQPQHF,TGTGCCAGTAGTACTCAGGGTGGGTGGGGTCAGCCCCAGCATTTT
TRBJ2-3,TRBV30,NA,14,NA,CAWSGGRKSDTQYF,TGTGCCTGGAGTGGGGGACGGAAAAGTGATACGCAGTATTTT
TRBJ1-1,TRBV7-9,NA,14,few,CATTIGVLNTEAFF,TGTGCCACCACGATCGGGGTCCTGAACACTGAAGCTTTCTTT
TRBJ2-7,TRBV4-2,TRBD1,15,NA,CASSQGTGGGHEQYF,TGTGCCAGCAGCCAAGGGACAGGGGGAGGACACGAGCAGTACTTC
TRBJ2-1,TRBV28,NA,14,NA,CASSLSSLGYEQFF,TGTGCCAGCAGTTTAAGCTCCCTTGGTTATGAGCAGTTCTTC
TRBJ1-5,TRBV21-1,NA,17,NA,CASSSYGLGMGNQPQHF,TGTGCCAGCAGTTCCTACGGGTTGGGTATGGGCAATCAGCCCCAGCATTTT
TRBJ2-7,TRBV2,NA,13,NA,CASSAGRASEQYF,TGTGCCAGCAGTGCCGGCAGGGCCTCCGAGCAGTACTTC
TRBJ1-5,TRBV7-6,NA,13,NA,CASSQGGNQPQHF,TGTGCCAGCAGCCAGGGAGGGAATCAGCCCCAGCATTTT
TRBJ1-5,TRBV7-6,TRBD1,17,NA,CASSLISGGFGNQPQHF,TGTGCCAGCAGCTTAATTTCAGGGGGCTTCGGGAATCAGCCCCAGCATTTT
TRBJ1-1,TRBV29-1,NA,11,NA,CSGGLNTEAFF,TGCAGCGGTGGTTTGAACACTGAAGCTTTCTTT